The T cell receptor beta chain described here comes from a study of T-cell memory formation after mild COVID-19. About the study: Largely, the TCR clusters proved donor specific.

V shed 1 base and J shed 3 bases, with 10 bases lying between them. Germline CDR1 and CDR2: LNHDA and SQIVND (reference sequence). The CDR3 has 14 residues. This clonotype was detected a few times. No antigen is known for it. A clone one base away is much larger, so this may be a read error. Overall study results and limits: A second wave expanding day 15 to 37 was CD4+-biased; contracting clones were balanced. Contracting CD4+ clones lay largely in CM and EM, with CD8+ ones residing in EMRA. Prior to infection, memory already included some responding clones, suggesting cross-reactive memory joined.

TCRdb itself ran the 5' RACE reads through MiXCR, one entry per CDR3 protein. The sample carries just over 400,000 distinct CDR3 sequences, around a quarter recorded once. The V gene is TRBV19, the J gene TRBJ2-7; no reliable D call. The clonotype was recovered from an adult woman who had mild COVID-19 (a few samples of this study predate the infection). Cell type and time point are not known. The sample taken for sequencing was PBMCs or a T cell subset sorted from them (not recorded which). The CDR3 region has the DNA TGTGCCAGTAGTATAGCGGCCCCGTACTACGAGCAGTACTTC. Translation: CASSIAAPYYEQYF. The whole variable domain, remainder taken from reference TRBV19 and TRBJ2-7, is DGGITQSPKYLFRKEGQNVTLSCEQNLNHDAMYWYRQDPGQGLRLIYYSQIVNDFQKGDIAEGYSVSREKKESFPLTVTSAQKNPTAFYLCASSIAAPYYEQYFGPGTRLTVT.